What follows are 20 T cell receptor beta chains derived from one specimen sequenced in a study of T cells after yellow fever vaccination. MiXCR, applied by TCRdb to the 5' RACE reads, yields one record per CDR3 protein. This sample has about 300,000 distinct CDR3 sequences, with 8.7% found just once. The sequences come from CD4+ T cells sorted from PBMCs, collected 5 days after the yellow fever booster vaccination. These receptors were collected from a man younger than 35 who received the YFV17D yellow fever vaccine.

The chain combines TRBV7-2 with TRBJ1-2, with TRBD1 identical over 9 bases. With 5 bases clipped from V and 7 bases from J, the junction kept 8 bases outside the gene matches. The length of the CDR3 is 14 residues. Germline V lookup: CDR1 SGHTA, CDR2 FQGNSA. DNA of the CDR3: TGTGCCAGCAGCCTAACAGGGGGCGGTCTTGGCTACACCTTC. This encodes CASSLTGGGLGYTF.

This clonotype occurred a few times. In DNA, the CDR3 is TGTGCCAGCAGCTTTATGACAGGGGGCAAGTGGAATGAGCAGTTCTTC. Its translation is CASSFMTGGKWNEQFF. The rearrangement links TRBV5-4 to TRBJ2-1; 10 bases match TRBD1. Trimming at V came to 2 bases and at J to 7 bases, leaving 9 bases not matched to a gene. The CDR3 has 16 residues. CDR1 is SGHNT, CDR2 YYREEE, per germline (reference sequence).

The CDR3 DNA sequence: TGTGCCAGCAGTATCCAGGGACAGAGCACAGATACGCAGTATTTT. Amino acid sequence: CASSIQGQSTDTQYF. The chain combines TRBV6-5 with TRBJ2-3; TRBD1 matches 7 bases. V was clipped by 5 bases and J by 0 bases; unmatched bases: 5. Germline CDR1 reads MNHEY; CDR2 reads SVGAGI. This CDR3 is built from 15 residues.

In regard to this clonotype: This may be a read error, as it is one base from a much larger clone. This chain uses TRBV7-9 with TRBJ2-3, with TRBD2 matching 9 bases. The CDR3 is 15 amino acids. The V and J ends lost 5 bases and 11 bases, in that order; junction bases with no gene match: 14. Per the germline V gene, CDR1 is SEHNR and CDR2 is FQNEAQ (reference sequence). Here the CDR3 reads CASSRGTGGGAEQYF. The CDR3 nucleotides are TGTGCCAGCAGCCGAGGGACTGGCGGGGGGGCGGAGCAGTATTTT.

The gene calls are TRBV20-1 and TRBJ2-5, with no clear D. The germline CDR1 and CDR2 sequences are DFQATT and SNEGSKA (reference sequence). The V gene lost 5 bases and the J gene lost 7 bases, with 20 bases spanning the gap. The CDR3 contains 14 residues. CDR3 coding DNA: TGCAGTGCTCATCCTGGCGTGACATCGGGGACCCAGTACTTC. Its translation: CSAHPGVTSGTQYF.

In its sample, this clonotype was seen a few times. The chain employs TRBV18 and TRBJ2-5; 8 positions agree with TRBD2. The trim removed 5 bases at V and 5 bases at J, leaving 4 bases unmatched. The germline V gene has CDR1 KGHSH and CDR2 LQKENI. The CDR3 loop spans 13 amino acids. In DNA, the CDR3 is TGTGCCAGCTCATGGACTAGCAGGGAGACCCAGTACTTC. This translates into CASSWTSRETQYF.

This chain connects TRBV2 to TRBJ1-2; the D is unclear. The V and J ends lost 7 bases and 8 bases respectively, with 11 bases between them. CDR1 is SNHLY and CDR2 is FYNNEI in the germline V gene. This CDR3 has 11 amino acids. The CDR3 reads CASILRAGYTF. CDR3 coding DNA: TGTGCCAGCATCCTTAGAGCCGGCTACACCTTC.

The chain combines TRBV30 with TRBJ2-2; D uncertain. The V end lost 4 bases, the J end lost 7 bases, and 7 bases lay between the germline ends. CDR3 size: 11 residues. Germline CDR1 GTSNPN, CDR2 SVGIG (reference sequence). The CDR3, as DNA: TGTGCCTGGACCAAAAACGGGGAGCTGTTTTTT. Translation: CAWTKNGELFF.

This clonotype was observed a few times. The chain uses TRBV6-2 or TRBV6-3 and TRBJ2-7; the match to TRBD2 covers 8 bases. Germline V gene data show CDR1 as MNHEY and CDR2 as SVGEGT. The CDR3 has 17 residues. V was pared by 4 bases and J by 7 bases, with 18 bases of the junction left unmatched. The CDR3, as DNA: TGTGCCAGCAGTTTCGCCTCGAGCGGGGAGACGGGAGGGGAGCAGTACGTC. Amino acid sequence: CASSFASSGETGGEQYV.

The genes are TRBV20-1 and TRBJ2-3, with D possibly matching TRBD1 (6 bases). The CDR3 loop spans 16 amino acids. V was pared by 0 bases and J by 6 bases, with 19 bases between. Germline CDR1 is DFQATT and CDR2 is SNEGSKA (reference sequence). Here the CDR3 reads CSARDVDKGVSDTQYF. As DNA, the CDR3 is TGCAGTGCTAGAGATGTTGACAAGGGGGTATCGGATACGCAGTATTTT.

This clonotype came up many times. The V gene is TRBV15, the J gene TRBJ1-6; weak D call: TRBD1 (5 bases). The CDR3 has 16 amino acids. The V gene lost 3 bases and the J gene lost 8 bases, with 17 bases spanning the gap. Germline V gene sequence: CDR1 LNHNV, CDR2 YYDKDF (reference sequence). The chain's CDR3 is CATSSADGTWDSPLHF. The DNA of the CDR3 is TGTGCCACCAGCAGCGCAGACGGGACTTGGGATTCACCCCTCCACTTT.

The chain uses TRBV4-1 and TRBJ1-5; D is ambiguous. This CDR3 has 15 amino acids. The V gene's germline CDR1 is MGHRA and CDR2 YSYEKL. V lost 0 bases to trimming and J lost 2 bases, with 8 bases between them. In DNA, the CDR3 is TGCGCCAGCAGCCAAGAATCTGTCCGCAATCAGCCCCAGCATTTT. It yields the protein CASSQESVRNQPQHF.

This clonotype was found a few times. The chain carries TRBV7-8 and TRBJ1-1; unclear D gene. The ends were cut back, 5 bases at V and 0 bases at J, with 19 bases in the middle. Looked up from germline, CDR1 is SGHVS and CDR2 is FQNEAQ. The CDR3 spans 17 residues. CDR3 nucleotides: TGTGCCAGCAGCCCCCTAGTGCCTGGGCAAATGAACACTGAAGCTTTCTTT. As protein: CASSPLVPGQMNTEAFF. Filled out from reference TRBV7-8 and TRBJ1-1, the complete variable domain reads GAGVSQSPRYKVAKRGQDVALRCDPISGHVSLFWYQQALGQGPEFLTYFQNEAQLDKSGLPSDRFFAERPEGSVSTLKIQRTQQEDSAVYLCASSPLVPGQMNTEAFFGQGTRLTVV.

In this sample, this clonotype turned up a few times. The chain employs TRBV9 and TRBJ2-2; D assignment may be TRBD1 or TRBD2 (6 bases each). CDR3 length: 15 residues. Per the germline V gene, CDR1 is SGDLS and CDR2 is YYNGEE. Trimming removed 0 bases at V and 3 bases at J, with 9 bases between. CDR3 residues: CASSVEGGYTGELFF. The CDR3 DNA follows: TGTGCCAGCAGCGTAGAGGGGGGTTACACCGGGGAGCTGTTTTTT.

This chain links TRBV5-4 with TRBJ2-2; tentative D call: TRBD1 (6 bases). Germline CDR1 and CDR2: SGHNT and YYREEE (reference sequence). The CDR3 is made up of 16 amino acids. V lost 0 bases and J 2 bases, leaving 11 bases between the germline ends. The CDR3 region is CASSLGGRLNTGELFF. In nucleotides, the CDR3 is TGTGCCAGCAGCTTGGGGGGGCGCTTAAACACCGGGGAGCTGTTTTTT.

This clonotype was seen at least ten times. The CDR3 region has the DNA TGTGCCAGCAATTTGGGGGGATATAACACTGAAGCTTTCTTT. Protein sequence: CASNLGGYNTEAFF. This chain uses TRBV12-3 or TRBV12-4 with TRBJ1-1; tentatively, D is TRBD1 (5 bases). This CDR3 contains 14 residues. V was pared by 7 bases and J by 2 bases, with 14 bases between.

The V and J genes are TRBV6-5 and TRBJ1-6, with D hard to call. CDR1 and CDR2 from the germline V gene are MNHEY and SVGAGI. The CDR3 length is 15 residues. V dropped 6 bases and J dropped 8 bases, with 17 bases sitting between them. In nucleotides, the CDR3 is TGTGCCAGCAGCCCCCCCCGGGTTGGGGATTCACCCCTCCACTTT. Residues: CASSPPRVGDSPLHF.

This chain connects TRBV19 to TRBJ1-2; D is uncertain. From germline, CDR1 is LNHDA and CDR2 SQIVND (reference sequence). The CDR3 has 14 residues. The V and J ends lost 5 bases and 7 bases respectively, with 17 bases between them. The CDR3 loop reads CASSRTRESSGYTF. DNA for the CDR3: TGTGCCAGTAGTCGGACTAGGGAGTCTAGTGGCTACACCTTC.

V is TRBV19 and J is TRBJ2-2, with TRBD2 as a possible D gene (7 bases). Trimming shortened V by 4 bases and J by 9 bases, and 27 bases separated the two germline ends. Per germline, CDR1 LNHDA and CDR2 SQIVND (reference sequence). This CDR3 region has 18 residues. The CDR3 reads CASSSLRGRGPLWRELFF. DNA of the CDR3: TGTGCCAGTAGTAGCCTAAGAGGGCGGGGGCCCCTTTGGCGGGAGCTGTTTTTT.

This clonotype came up many times. The chain joins TRBV4-1 to TRBJ1-5; 7 nucleotides match TRBD1. The CDR3 spans 15 residues. Germline CDR1 MGHRA, CDR2 YSYEKL. With V trimmed by 0 bases and J by 7 bases, 6 bases remained unmatched. CDR3 sequence reads: CASSQDHDRDQPQHF. CDR3 bases: TGCGCCAGCAGCCAAGATCACGACAGGGACCAGCCCCAGCATTTT.